The rows below give T cell receptor beta chains drawn from one sample of a study of cytotoxic CD8 clonotypes in ibrutinib-treated CLL. Repertoires were generated with immunoSEQ multiplex PCR, while TCRdb's copy carries only in-frame clones and drops some. Counted here are over 70,000 clones, around 84% occurring once; the ten biggest clones make up about 5.6%. This specimen was PBMCs, taken before ibrutinib treatment. The receptors stem from a human donor with chronic lymphocytic leukemia. Both conserved end residues are part of each CDR3. Fields, in order: CDR3 protein, CDR3 DNA, D gene, J gene, clone size, V gene. The D gene is left open where the match is weak. Clone size is given for some rows only: seen once, a few or many times, or a class if the clone is expanded.

CDR3aa: CASSQETGDPYEQYF
CDR3nt: TGCGCCAGCAGCCAAGAGACAGGGGATCCCTACGAGCAGTACTTC
d_gene: TRBD1
j_gene: TRBJ2-7
abundance: .
v_gene: TRBV4-1

CDR3aa: CASTGQGLNTEAFF
CDR3nt: TGTGCCAGCACCGGACAGGGGCTGAACACTGAAGCTTTCTTT
d_gene: TRBD1
j_gene: TRBJ1-1
abundance: once
v_gene: TRBV2

CDR3aa: CASSQAATSGKDTQYF
CDR3nt: TGCGCCAGCAGCCAAGCTGCGACTAGCGGGAAAGATACGCAGTATTTT
d_gene: TRBD2
j_gene: TRBJ2-3
abundance: .
v_gene: TRBV4-1

CDR3aa: CASSFGSSGVFNEQFF
CDR3nt: TGTGCCAGCAGTTTCGGGAGTAGCGGAGTGTTCAATGAGCAGTTCTTC
d_gene: .
j_gene: TRBJ2-1
abundance: .
v_gene: TRBV27

CDR3aa: CASSLVWTLESTDTQYF
CDR3nt: TGCGCCAGCAGCTTGGTCTGGACCCTGGAAAGCACAGATACGCAGTATTTT
d_gene: .
j_gene: TRBJ2-3
abundance: once
v_gene: TRBV5-1

CDR3aa: CASSPNIYNEQFF
CDR3nt: TGCGCCAGCAGCCCCAACATCTACAATGAGCAGTTCTTC
d_gene: .
j_gene: TRBJ2-1
abundance: .
v_gene: TRBV10-1

CDR3aa: CASSQVVTGRQPQHF
CDR3nt: TGCGCCAGCAGCCAAGTTGTGACAGGGAGGCAGCCCCAGCATTTT
d_gene: TRBD1
j_gene: TRBJ1-5
abundance: .
v_gene: TRBV4-1

CDR3aa: CSVARSYNQPQHF
CDR3nt: TGCAGCGTTGCACGATCTTACAATCAGCCCCAGCATTTT
d_gene: .
j_gene: TRBJ1-5
abundance: .
v_gene: TRBV29-1

CDR3aa: CASSDGTSGIYEQYF
CDR3nt: TGTGCCAGCAGCGACGGGACTAGCGGGATCTACGAGCAGTACTTC
d_gene: TRBD2
j_gene: TRBJ2-7
abundance: .
v_gene: TRBV9

CDR3aa: CASSVDTDTQYF
CDR3nt: TGTGCCAGCAGCGTAGACACAGATACGCAGTATTTT
d_gene: .
j_gene: TRBJ2-3
abundance: .
v_gene: TRBV7-9

CDR3aa: CASRSTSGATDTQYF
CDR3nt: TGCGCCAGCAGGTCCACTAGCGGCGCAACAGATACGCAGTATTTT
d_gene: TRBD2
j_gene: TRBJ2-3
abundance: .
v_gene: TRBV5-1

CDR3aa: CASSQDPQGRVYGYTF
CDR3nt: TGTGCCAGCAGCCAAGATCCACAGGGCAGGGTCTATGGCTACACCTTC
d_gene: .
j_gene: TRBJ1-2
abundance: many
v_gene: TRBV4-2

CDR3aa: CASRFRQNTEAFF
CDR3nt: TGTGCCAGCAGGTTCCGACAGAACACTGAAGCTTTCTTT
d_gene: .
j_gene: TRBJ1-1
abundance: .
v_gene: TRBV7-3

CDR3aa: CASSQVRVENTGELFF
CDR3nt: TGTGCCAGCAGCCAAGTTCGGGTAGAGAACACCGGGGAGCTGTTTTTT
d_gene: .
j_gene: TRBJ2-2
abundance: .
v_gene: TRBV14

CDR3aa: CASRPSGQSYEQYF
CDR3nt: TGTGCCAGCAGGCCCTCGGGACAGAGCTACGAGCAGTACTTC
d_gene: TRBD1
j_gene: TRBJ2-7
abundance: .
v_gene: TRBV28

CDR3aa: CASSLYELAYQETQYF
CDR3nt: TGTGCCAGCAGCCTCTACGAACTCGCGTACCAAGAGACCCAGTACTTC
d_gene: .
j_gene: TRBJ2-5
abundance: .
v_gene: TRBV11-1

CDR3aa: CASSLGGTSGMGTDTQYF
CDR3nt: TGTGCCAGCAGTTTAGGGGGAACTAGCGGGATGGGGACAGATACGCAGTATTTT
d_gene: TRBD2
j_gene: TRBJ2-3
abundance: .
v_gene: TRBV27

CDR3aa: CASRTVAAENQPQHF
CDR3nt: TGTGCCAGCAGGACAGTGGCAGCTGAAAATCAGCCCCAGCATTTT
d_gene: .
j_gene: TRBJ1-5
abundance: .
v_gene: TRBV6-1

CDR3aa: CASSYPTGAGANVLTF
CDR3nt: TGTGCCAGCAGCTACCCGACAGGGGCTGGGGCCAACGTCCTGACTTTC
d_gene: TRBD1
j_gene: TRBJ2-6
abundance: .
v_gene: TRBV7-2

CDR3aa: CASSDRQVITEAFF
CDR3nt: TGTGCCAGCAGTGACAGACAGGTGATCACTGAAGCTTTCTTT
d_gene: .
j_gene: TRBJ1-1
abundance: .
v_gene: TRBV2

CDR3aa: CASSAPQDTQYF
CDR3nt: TGTGCCAGCAGTGCCCCCCAGGATACGCAGTATTTT
d_gene: .
j_gene: TRBJ2-3
abundance: .
v_gene: TRBV25-1

CDR3aa: CASSSTGRAYEQYF
CDR3nt: TGTGCCAGCAGTTCGACAGGGCGCGCCTACGAGCAGTACTTC
d_gene: TRBD1
j_gene: TRBJ2-7
abundance: .
v_gene: TRBV28

CDR3aa: CASSTRTGSMTEAFF
CDR3nt: TGCGCCAGCAGCACTAGGACAGGGTCTATGACTGAAGCTTTCTTT
d_gene: TRBD1
j_gene: TRBJ1-1
abundance: .
v_gene: TRBV5-1

CDR3aa: CASSSPFRDKHNEQFF
CDR3nt: TGTGCCAGCAGTTCCCCATTCCGGGACAAGCACAATGAGCAGTTCTTC
d_gene: .
j_gene: TRBJ2-1
abundance: .
v_gene: TRBV27

CDR3aa: CASSPAHRATGELFF
CDR3nt: TGTGCCAGCAGCCCCGCCCACCGGGCCACCGGGGAGCTGTTTTTT
d_gene: .
j_gene: TRBJ2-2
abundance: .
v_gene: TRBV9

CDR3aa: CASKRPPGGQQEGTDTQYF
CDR3nt: TGTGCCAGCAAAAGACCTCCGGGGGGGCAGCAAGAAGGCACAGATACGCAGTATTTT
d_gene: TRBD2
j_gene: TRBJ2-3
abundance: .
v_gene: TRBV2

CDR3aa: CASRTGLVPTDTQYF
CDR3nt: TGTGCCAGCAGAACCGGACTAGTCCCCACAGATACGCAGTATTTT
d_gene: TRBD2
j_gene: TRBJ2-3
abundance: .
v_gene: TRBV4-2

CDR3aa: CASSPGTFKGGELFF
CDR3nt: TGTGCCAGCAGCCCCGGGACATTCAAGGGCGGGGAGCTGTTTTTT
d_gene: .
j_gene: TRBJ2-2
abundance: .
v_gene: TRBV6-5

CDR3aa: CASSPDLLAGGGDTQYF
CDR3nt: TGTGCCAGCTCACCCGATCTACTAGCGGGAGGGGGCGATACGCAGTATTTT
d_gene: TRBD2
j_gene: TRBJ2-3
abundance: .
v_gene: TRBV18

CDR3aa: CASSMAPSSYEQYF
CDR3nt: TGTGCCAGTAGTATGGCGCCGAGCTCCTACGAGCAGTACTTC
d_gene: .
j_gene: TRBJ2-7
abundance: .
v_gene: TRBV19

CDR3aa: CASSLAMYGYTF
CDR3nt: TGTGCCAGCAGCTTGGCCATGTATGGCTACACCTTC
d_gene: .
j_gene: TRBJ1-2
abundance: .
v_gene: TRBV5-6

CDR3aa: CASSGTGDTEAFF
CDR3nt: TGTGCCAGCAGCGGGACAGGGGACACTGAAGCTTTCTTT
d_gene: TRBD1
j_gene: TRBJ1-1
abundance: .
v_gene: TRBV6-1

CDR3aa: CASSPGQVLAGELFF
CDR3nt: TGTGCCAGCAGCCCGGGACAGGTCTTGGCCGGGGAGCTGTTTTTT
d_gene: TRBD1
j_gene: TRBJ2-2
abundance: .
v_gene: TRBV11-3

CDR3aa: CASSPGTSGSSYNEQFF
CDR3nt: TGTGCCAGCTCACCCGGGACTAGCGGGAGCTCCTACAATGAGCAGTTCTTC
d_gene: TRBD2
j_gene: TRBJ2-1
abundance: once
v_gene: TRBV18

CDR3aa: CASSPPGITIYF
CDR3nt: TGTGCCAGCAGTCCCCCAGGGATCACCATATATTTT
d_gene: .
j_gene: TRBJ1-3
abundance: .
v_gene: TRBV6-1

CDR3aa: CASSFFGTGFVADTQYF
CDR3nt: TGTGCCAGCAGCTTTTTTGGAACAGGGTTCGTCGCAGATACGCAGTATTTT
d_gene: .
j_gene: TRBJ2-3
abundance: .
v_gene: TRBV5-6

CDR3aa: CASTERDGTDTQYF
CDR3nt: TGCGCCAGCACTGAGCGGGACGGCACAGATACGCAGTATTTT
d_gene: TRBD2
j_gene: TRBJ2-3
abundance: few
v_gene: TRBV4-1

CDR3aa: CASSPEGYRNIQYF
CDR3nt: TGTGCCAGTAGTCCCGAGGGCTATAGGAACATTCAGTACTTC
d_gene: .
j_gene: TRBJ2-4
abundance: .
v_gene: TRBV19

CDR3aa: CASSMSGVNTDTQYF
CDR3nt: TGTGCCAGTAGTATGTCGGGCGTGAACACAGATACGCAGTATTTT
d_gene: .
j_gene: TRBJ2-3
abundance: .
v_gene: TRBV19

CDR3aa: CASRTELTGYTF
CDR3nt: TGCGCCAGTCGGACCGAGCTAACTGGCTACACCTTC
d_gene: .
j_gene: TRBJ1-2
abundance: .
v_gene: TRBV5-1

CDR3aa: CAISESWAERVRGDQPQHF
CDR3nt: TGTGCCATCAGTGAGTCGTGGGCAGAGCGGGTCAGGGGTGATCAGCCCCAGCATTTT
d_gene: .
j_gene: TRBJ1-5
abundance: .
v_gene: TRBV10-3

CDR3aa: CASSGDSFSYEQYF
CDR3nt: TGTGCCAGCAGTGGGGACAGTTTCTCCTACGAGCAGTACTTC
d_gene: TRBD1
j_gene: TRBJ2-7
abundance: .
v_gene: TRBV6-1

CDR3aa: CASSRRGLAGSGAHFF
CDR3nt: TGTGCCAGCAGCAGAAGGGGACTAGCGGGCTCTGGGGCACATTTCTTC
d_gene: TRBD2
j_gene: TRBJ2-1
abundance: .
v_gene: TRBV7-9

CDR3aa: CASSRQGNEQYF
CDR3nt: TGTGCCAGCTCTCGACAGGGGAACGAGCAGTACTTC
d_gene: TRBD1
j_gene: TRBJ2-7
abundance: .
v_gene: TRBV18

CDR3aa: CASLSPDHQETQYF
CDR3nt: TGTGCCAGCCTGTCACCGGATCACCAAGAGACCCAGTACTTC
d_gene: .
j_gene: TRBJ2-5
abundance: .
v_gene: TRBV6-6

CDR3aa: CASNAGTITGELFF
CDR3nt: TGTGCCAGTAACGCCGGGACAATCACCGGGGAGCTGTTTTTT
d_gene: .
j_gene: TRBJ2-2
abundance: .
v_gene: TRBV19

CDR3aa: CATSRIGDYTQYF
CDR3nt: TGTGCCACCAGCAGAATAGGGGACTATACGCAGTATTTT
d_gene: .
j_gene: TRBJ2-3
abundance: .
v_gene: TRBV15

CDR3aa: CASSVPSGNTGELFF
CDR3nt: TGTGCCAGCAGCGTACCGTCGGGGAACACCGGGGAGCTGTTTTTT
d_gene: .
j_gene: TRBJ2-2
abundance: .
v_gene: TRBV9

CDR3aa: CASSGYSFYEQFF
CDR3nt: TGTGCCAGCAGTGGGTATAGCTTTTATGAGCAGTTCTTC
d_gene: .
j_gene: TRBJ2-1
abundance: .
v_gene: TRBV28

CDR3aa: CASSLKGSYEQYF
CDR3nt: TGTGCCAGCAGTTTAAAAGGATCCTACGAGCAGTACTTC
d_gene: .
j_gene: TRBJ2-7
abundance: .
v_gene: TRBV27

CDR3aa: CASSQGTGELFF
CDR3nt: TGTGCCAGCTCACAGGGGACCGGGGAGCTGTTTTTT
d_gene: .
j_gene: TRBJ2-2
abundance: .
v_gene: TRBV18

CDR3aa: CASSLMGHGNEKLFF
CDR3nt: TGTGCCAGCAGCTTAATGGGACACGGAAATGAAAAACTGTTTTTT
d_gene: .
j_gene: TRBJ1-4
abundance: .
v_gene: TRBV7-8

CDR3aa: CASIGETQYF
CDR3nt: TGTGCCAGCATCGGGGAGACCCAGTACTTC
d_gene: .
j_gene: TRBJ2-5
abundance: once
v_gene: TRBV25-1

CDR3aa: CASSITMGLSYNEQFF
CDR3nt: TGTGCCAGCAGTATTACTATGGGGCTCTCCTACAATGAGCAGTTCTTC
d_gene: .
j_gene: TRBJ2-1
abundance: .
v_gene: TRBV2

CDR3aa: CAIPGQGVDEQFF
CDR3nt: TGTGCCATCCCGGGACAGGGGGTCGATGAGCAGTTCTTC
d_gene: TRBD1
j_gene: TRBJ2-1
abundance: .
v_gene: TRBV28

CDR3aa: CASSSGAADTQYF
CDR3nt: TGTGCCAGCAGCTCCGGGGCCGCAGATACGCAGTATTTT
d_gene: .
j_gene: TRBJ2-3
abundance: .
v_gene: TRBV13

CDR3aa: CASSPIATSGTRNEQFF
CDR3nt: TGTGCCAGCAGCCCCATTGCGACTAGCGGGACGAGAAATGAGCAGTTCTTC
d_gene: TRBD2
j_gene: TRBJ2-1
abundance: .
v_gene: TRBV11-2

CDR3aa: CASNQRGIGETQYF
CDR3nt: TGTGCCAGCAACCAGCGGGGGATTGGAGAGACCCAGTACTTC
d_gene: TRBD2
j_gene: TRBJ2-5
abundance: few
v_gene: TRBV9